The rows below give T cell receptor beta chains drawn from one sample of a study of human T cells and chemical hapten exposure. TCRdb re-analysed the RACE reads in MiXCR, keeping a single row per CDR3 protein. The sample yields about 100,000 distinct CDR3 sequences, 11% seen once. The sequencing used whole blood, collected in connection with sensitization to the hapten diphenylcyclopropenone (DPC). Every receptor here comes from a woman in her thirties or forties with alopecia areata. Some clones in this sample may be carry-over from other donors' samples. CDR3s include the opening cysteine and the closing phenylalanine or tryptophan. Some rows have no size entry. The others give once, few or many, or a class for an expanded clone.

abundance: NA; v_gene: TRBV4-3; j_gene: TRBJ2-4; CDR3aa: CASSQGVSGVKNIQYF
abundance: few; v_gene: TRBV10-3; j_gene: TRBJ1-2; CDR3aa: CAISDGPGYHGYTF
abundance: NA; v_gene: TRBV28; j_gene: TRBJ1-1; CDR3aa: CASTDGQLSEAFF
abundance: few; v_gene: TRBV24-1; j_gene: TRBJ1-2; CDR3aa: CATSDPTGGGYTF
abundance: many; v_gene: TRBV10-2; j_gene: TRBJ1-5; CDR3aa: CASSEGAGQPQHF
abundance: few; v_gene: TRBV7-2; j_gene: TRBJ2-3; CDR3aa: CASSLVGGGASDTQYF
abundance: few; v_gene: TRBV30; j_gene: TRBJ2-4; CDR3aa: CAWSGWDSENIQYF
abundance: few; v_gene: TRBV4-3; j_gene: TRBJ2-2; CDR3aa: CASSQDALAVPGSGSRTGELFF
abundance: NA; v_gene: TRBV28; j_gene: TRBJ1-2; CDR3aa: CASSSLGIDYGYTF
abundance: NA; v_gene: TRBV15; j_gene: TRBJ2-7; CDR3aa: CATSRDLLAGEQYF
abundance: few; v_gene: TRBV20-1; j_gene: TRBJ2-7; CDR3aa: CSARFITAEQYF
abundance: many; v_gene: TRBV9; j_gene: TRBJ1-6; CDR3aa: CASSLFRDSPLHF
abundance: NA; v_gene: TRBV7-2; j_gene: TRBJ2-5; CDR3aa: CASSLIAGGLQGTQYF
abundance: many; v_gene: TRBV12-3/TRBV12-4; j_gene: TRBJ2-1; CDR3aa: CASSLAGGLPSEQFF
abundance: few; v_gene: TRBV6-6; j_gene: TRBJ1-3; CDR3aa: CASSLLFGQGVGNTIYF
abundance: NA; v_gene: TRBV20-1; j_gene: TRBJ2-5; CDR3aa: CSAPYGTSGLQETQYF
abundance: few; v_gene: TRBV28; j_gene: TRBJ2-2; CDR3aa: CASRVTGRNTGELFF
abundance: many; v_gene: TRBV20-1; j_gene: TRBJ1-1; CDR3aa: CSARGVGTEAFF
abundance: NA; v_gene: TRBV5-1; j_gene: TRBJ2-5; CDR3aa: CASSLEGQRKTQYF
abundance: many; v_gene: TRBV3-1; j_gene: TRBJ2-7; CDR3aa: CASSAGPYEQYF
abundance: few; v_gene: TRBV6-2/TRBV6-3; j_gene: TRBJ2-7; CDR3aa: CASVGTVSYEQYF
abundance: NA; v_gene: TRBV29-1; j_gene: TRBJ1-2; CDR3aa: CSVDDSGYGYTF
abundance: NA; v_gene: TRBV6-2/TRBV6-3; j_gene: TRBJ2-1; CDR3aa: CASSYSTDEASGRYEQFF
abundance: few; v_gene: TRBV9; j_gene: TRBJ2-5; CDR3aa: CASSVGGQGAETQYF
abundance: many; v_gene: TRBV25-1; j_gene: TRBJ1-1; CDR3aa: CASSIWGMNTEAFF
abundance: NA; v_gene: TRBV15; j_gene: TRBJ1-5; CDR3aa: CATSPAGGPSNQPQHF
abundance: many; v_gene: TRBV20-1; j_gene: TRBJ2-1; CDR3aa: CSVSSGSNNEQFF
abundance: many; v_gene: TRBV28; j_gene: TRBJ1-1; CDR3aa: CASSPRMNTEAFF
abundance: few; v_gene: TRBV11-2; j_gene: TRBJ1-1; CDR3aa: CASSYGQADTEAFF